This TCR beta chain was documented in a study of a mutant IDH1 vaccine in newly diagnosed glioma. Study-wide points: Pseudoprogression appeared unlinked to shifts in leading peripheral T cell clonotypes.

The V gene's germline CDR1 is SGHNT and CDR2 YYREEE (reference sequence). The CDR3 extends over 14 amino acids. V trimming: 4 bases; J trimming: 3 bases; junction bases outside the gene matches: 7. Profiled with immunoSEQ multiplex PCR; TCRdb holds only in-frame clones, not every one. The sample contains tens of thousands of clones, around 82% of which appear only once. This clone was observed a handful of times. Antigen unknown. The time point is: week 23, last vaccination. Each vaccine dose was 300 ug of mutant IDH1 20-mer peptide, with topical imiquimod. Sequenced material: PBMCs, taken from a glioma patient whose treatment included an IDH1 peptide vaccine. This sequence joins TRBV5-4 and TRBJ2-7, with TRBD1 matching 7 bases. This TCR derives from a man between 18 and 35 years old with glioma. The DNA of the CDR3 is TGTGCCAGCAGCGGGGACAGCCAAGTCTACGAGCAGTACTTC. This sequence encodes CASSGDSQVYEQYF.